The entry below describes one T cell receptor (beta chain). What it binds is not known. This entry comes from a study of immune evolution from preneoplasia to lung adenocarcinoma. Study background: HLA loss of heterozygosity: about 7% AIS, about 15% MIA, about 30% ADC, none AAH. The study's findings and limits: T cell clonality was higher in KRAS-mutant than EGFR-mutant or wild-type nodules.

Between the mid-2010s and the late 2010s, patients underwent resection in Japan or China. This CDR3 region has 14 residues. V was cut by 8 bases and J by 3 bases, with 14 bases left in between. Germline loops: CDR1 MDHEN, CDR2 SYDVKM. Assay used: immunoSEQ multiplex PCR; TCRdb lists only in-frame clones, some missing. This table has some 15,000 clones, roughly 86% appearing once. The chain uses TRBV28 and TRBJ1-3; maybe TRBD1 (5 bases). The sequencing input was FFPE minimally invasive lung adenocarcinoma tissue. This receptor was identified in a person aged 55-79 years with lung adenocarcinoma. The DNA of the CDR3 is TGTGCCAGCTTCCGACAGTCGGGTGGAAACACCATATATTTT. Protein product: CASFRQSGGNTIYF.